This T cell receptor beta chain was profiled in a study of blood T cell repertoires in COVID-19. Across the study: Italy, Spain and the United States were the sources of the convalescent and acute COVID-19 samples. Sample material is recorded as cDNA or gDNA derived from T cells, B-cell-depleted T cells, or PBMCs.

Deletions cut 8 bases from V and 2 bases from J, with 12 bases between. This CDR3 region has 14 residues. The germline CDR1 and CDR2 sequences are LNHDA and SQIVND (reference sequence). Profiling relied on immunoSEQ multiplex PCR, and the TCRdb table lists in-frame clones only, not all of them. This table has hundreds of thousands of clones, 70% to 90% appearing once. The TCR sequence derives from a man between 18 and 35 years old with COVID-19, enrolled during active disease. The sequenced sample was peripheral blood. The chain is built from TRBV19 and TRBJ2-2; D is unresolved. Written as DNA, the CDR3 is TGTGCCAGTGGTCTACAGACCAACACCGGGGAGCTGTTTTTT. This codes for CASGLQTNTGELFF.